One and the same sample provided the 21 T cell receptor beta chains below, sequenced in a study of identical twins (dated by TCRdb to the mid-2010s). Library method: 5' RACE. Sequencing was carried out with an Illumina HiSeq 2000. In TCRdb, the public reads were trimmed at Q25 with fastp and aligned with MiXCR, with productive beta chains retained. Every CDR3 protein is listed once, alongside the most common genes and DNA of its rows. The sample has fewer than 500,000 distinct CDR3 sequences on record, roughly 26% of them singletons. The ten largest clonotypes hold 2.5% to 3.5% of the sample. In addition, the sample was reused for a study of T cells expressing NK-cell markers.

The sample taken for sequencing was CD4+ T cells sorted from blood. The receptors were gathered from a woman between 18 and 29 years old in good health.

The table lists this clonotype with many counts. The V call is TRBV5-1, the J call TRBJ2-5; TRBD2 matches 11 bases. The CDR3 length is 15 residues. Germline trimming cut 0 bases from V and 5 bases from J; bases unmatched to any gene: 3. Per germline, CDR1 SGHRS and CDR2 YFSETQ. For the CDR3, the DNA is TGCGCCAGCAGCTTGGCCTTAGCGGGGGGGGAGACCCAGTACTTC. Its translation: CASSLALAGGETQYF.

The rearrangement joins TRBV5-1 to TRBJ2-7; the D is unclear. The germline V gene encodes CDR1 SGHRS and CDR2 YFSETQ. This CDR3 has 12 amino acids. The ends were cut back, 5 bases at V and 4 bases at J, with 10 bases in the middle. Here the CDR3 DNA reads TGCGCCAGCAGGGATGAAGTATACGAGCAGTACTTC. Translation gives CASRDEVYEQYF.

This clonotype was seen a few times. The chain uses TRBV6-5 and TRBJ2-2, with D perhaps TRBD2 (6 bases). The germline V gene encodes CDR1 MNHEY and CDR2 SVGAGI. The CDR3 runs to 16 residues. The germline V and J ends were trimmed by 2 bases and 4 bases, with 14 bases remaining between them. The CDR3 reads CASSYEPLGGTGELFF. CDR3 nucleotides: TGTGCCAGCAGTTACGAACCGTTGGGAGGCACCGGGGAGCTGTTTTTT.

This clonotype was seen only a few times. The V call is TRBV12-3 or TRBV12-4, the J call TRBJ2-3; D might be TRBD1 (6 bases). CDR3 length: 16 amino acids. Trimming left V 6 bases short and J 2 bases short, with 18 bases between. CDR3 in amino acids: CASSRALGDNTDTQYF. In DNA form, the CDR3 reads TGTGCCAGCAGCCGTGCCTTAGGGGACAACACAGATACGCAGTATTTT.

This clonotype has only a few counts. The chain joins TRBV20-1 to TRBJ1-1; 9 bases are a match to TRBD1. The germline V gene encodes CDR1 DFQATT and CDR2 SNEGSKA (reference sequence). Trimming removed 1 base from V and 0 bases from J; junction bases left unmatched: 9. The CDR3 runs 17 residues. CDR3: CSARGPGQGLLNTEAFF. In DNA, the CDR3 is TGCAGTGCTAGAGGTCCGGGACAGGGACTCTTGAACACTGAAGCTTTCTTT.

V is TRBV12-3 or TRBV12-4 and J is TRBJ2-1, with 8 bases lining up with TRBD1. The length of the CDR3 is 14 residues. Trimming cost V 3 bases and J 8 bases; bases outside gene matches: 6. DNA for the CDR3: TGTGCCAGCAGTTTGTGGACAGGGCAAGATGAGCAGTTCTTC. It is translated as CASSLWTGQDEQFF.

The chain joins TRBV20-1 to TRBJ2-7, with unresolved D. Between the trimmed V and J ends, which lost 5 bases and 4 bases, there was a span of 18 bases. This CDR3 contains 14 residues. The germline V gene encodes CDR1 DFQATT and CDR2 SNEGSKA (reference sequence). Written as DNA, the CDR3 is TGCAGTGCTCCTCTAGGTGGGAACTGGTACGAGCAGTACTTC. Its protein product is CSAPLGGNWYEQYF.

The chain uses TRBV29-1 and TRBJ2-2; D assignment may be TRBD1 or TRBD2 (6 bases each). CDR1 and CDR2 (germline): SQVTM, ANQGSEA. V was shortened by 2 bases and J by 1 base, with 8 bases between the two germline ends. This CDR3 spans 14 amino acids. CDR3 protein: CSVERGVNTGELFF. As DNA, the CDR3 is TGCAGCGTTGAAAGGGGGGTGAACACCGGGGAGCTGTTTTTT.

The CDR3 sequence is CASVENTEAFF. In DNA, the CDR3 is TGTGCCAGCGTGGAGAACACTGAAGCTTTCTTT. The genes are TRBV12-3 or TRBV12-4 and TRBJ1-1; D uncertain. Trimming removed 8 bases from V and 1 base from J, with 5 bases in between. The CDR3 totals 11 residues.

The rearrangement uses TRBV5-1 and TRBJ2-3; 9 nucleotides agree with TRBD1. Germline V gene data show CDR1 as SGHRS and CDR2 as YFSETQ. The ends lost 4 bases at V and 2 bases at J; junction bases unmatched: 5. The CDR3 is made up of 15 amino acids. CDR3 DNA: TGCGCCAGCAGCACCGGGACAGGGTTCACAGATACGCAGTATTTT. Translating gives CASSTGTGFTDTQYF.

The chain has TRBV10-3 and TRBJ1-1; TRBD1 matches 7 bases. Germline CDR1 ENHRY, CDR2 SYGVKD. CDR3 length: 12 amino acids. With 6 bases clipped from V and 13 bases from J, the junction kept 11 bases outside the gene matches. CDR3 bases: TGTGCCATCAGCGCCACAGGGGTGGAGGTTTTCTTT. Translating it yields CAISATGVEVFF.

This chain uses TRBV12-3 or TRBV12-4 with TRBJ2-1, with TRBD2 matching 8 bases. The V gene end was trimmed by 5 bases and the J gene end by 4 bases; junction bases not matched to a gene: 7. The length of the CDR3 is 15 residues. The CDR3 coding sequence is TGTGCCAGCAGTAAACCGGGGGGGAAATACAATGAGCAGTTCTTC. Amino acid sequence: CASSKPGGKYNEQFF.

This chain joins TRBV2 and TRBJ2-7; D is undetermined. The CDR3 is 8 amino acids. From germline, CDR1 is SNHLY and CDR2 FYNNEI. The germline V and J ends were trimmed by 8 bases and 7 bases, with 3 bases remaining between them. The CDR3 nucleotides read TGTGCCAGCGGGGAGCAGTACTTC. Translated: CASGEQYF.

The chain carries TRBV6-1 and TRBJ2-1; D gene ambiguous. Germline V gene lookup returns CDR1 MNHNS and CDR2 SASEGT. V shed 11 bases and J shed 3 bases, with 17 bases lying between them. CDR3 length equals 14 residues. The CDR3 reads CALLRRADYNEQFF. CDR3 bases: TGTGCCCTTCTTCGTCGGGCGGACTACAATGAGCAGTTCTTC.

This chain uses TRBV4-1 with TRBJ1-1; D uncertain. The CDR3 consists of 13 residues. Germline V CDR1 and CDR2: MGHRA, YSYEKL. Trimming stripped 4 bases from V and 5 bases from J, with 11 bases between. In DNA form, the CDR3 reads TGCGCCAGCAGCCGCGGTGTGTTAACTGAAGCTTTCTTT. Its protein is CASSRGVLTEAFF.

This clonotype was recorded many times. The chain carries TRBV11-3 and TRBJ2-5; 8 bases align to TRBD2. Germline CDR1 is SGHNT and CDR2 is YENEEA. This CDR3 comprises 15 residues. V was clipped by 3 bases and J by 1 base; unmatched bases: 4. CDR3 sequence (DNA): TGTGCCAGCAGCTTCGGCGGGGGGACCCAAGAGACCCAGTACTTC. Residues: CASSFGGGTQETQYF.

This clonotype occurred a few times. V usage is TRBV7-3 and J usage is TRBJ2-7, with 7 bases identical to TRBD1. CDR3 length: 14 residues. V lost 5 bases and J lost 5; bases outside the gene matches: 9. Per the germline V gene, CDR1 is SGHTA and CDR2 is FQGTGA. CDR3 residues: CASSQQGLRDEQYF. The DNA for the CDR3 is TGTGCCAGCAGCCAACAGGGGCTTCGGGACGAGCAGTACTTC.

The rearrangement uses TRBV11-3 and TRBJ1-6; D might be TRBD1 (5 bases). The CDR3 contains 15 residues. Germline V gives CDR1 SGHNT, CDR2 YENEEA. Trimming removed 2 bases at V and 6 bases at J, with 11 bases between. The CDR3 loop reads CASSLLGLINSPLHF. CDR3 DNA: TGTGCCAGCAGCTTATTGGGACTGATTAATTCACCCCTCCACTTT.

V gene TRBV7-2 combines with J gene TRBJ1-5; 8 nucleotides agree with TRBD1. The CDR3 length is 14 residues. After removal of 2 bases from V and 5 bases from J, the junction contained 2 bases not matched to a gene. The germline CDR1 and CDR2 sequences are SGHTA and FQGNSA. The DNA of the CDR3 is TGTGCCAGCAGCTTACAGGGGGCGCATCAGCCCCAGCATTTT. This translates into CASSLQGAHQPQHF.

This clonotype was observed a handful of times. The chain carries TRBV29-1 and TRBJ2-1; D might be TRBD2 (5 bases). Trimming stripped 6 bases from V and 4 bases from J, with 13 bases between. Germline lookup yields CDR1 SQVTM and CDR2 ANQGSEA. This CDR3 region has 13 residues. The CDR3 sequence is CSVRGQVYNEQFF. CDR3 coding DNA: TGCAGCGTGAGAGGGCAGGTATACAATGAGCAGTTCTTC.

The gene calls are TRBV10-1 and TRBJ2-1; D perhaps matches TRBD2 (6 bases). The CDR3 consists of 13 residues. V gave up 5 bases and J gave up 5 bases, with 10 bases separating them. Germline loops: CDR1 WNHNN, CDR2 SYGVQD (reference sequence). The CDR3 region is CASSKTSNNEQFF. In DNA form, the CDR3 reads TGCGCCAGCAGTAAGACTAGTAACAATGAGCAGTTCTTC.